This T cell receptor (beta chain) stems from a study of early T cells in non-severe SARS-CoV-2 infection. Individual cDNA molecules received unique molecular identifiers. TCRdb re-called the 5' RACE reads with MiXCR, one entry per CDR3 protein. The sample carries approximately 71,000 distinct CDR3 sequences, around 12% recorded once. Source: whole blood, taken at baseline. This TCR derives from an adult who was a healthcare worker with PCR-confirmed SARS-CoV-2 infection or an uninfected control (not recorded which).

This CDR3 is CASGRGYSYEQYF. CDR3 DNA: TGTGCCAGCGGCAGGGGGTACTCCTACGAGCAGTACTTC. The genes are TRBV28 and TRBJ2-7; 7 bases agree with TRBD1. The CDR3 length is 13 residues. J lost 0 bases, V lost 8 bases, and 4 bases had no gene match. Germline assignment: CDR1 MDHEN and CDR2 SYDVKM. The full variable domain, in which reference TRBV28 and TRBJ2-7 provide the parts outside the CDR3, is DVKVTQSSRYLVKRTGEKVFLECVQDMDHENMFWYRQDPGLGLRLIYFSYDVKMKEKGDIPEGYSVSREKKERFSLILESASTNQTSMYLCASGRGYSYEQYFGPGTRLTVT.